The following is a T cell receptor (beta chain) sequence with its context. Its antigen is undetermined. Clones were sequenced by immunoSEQ multiplex PCR, and TCRdb holds only the in-frame ones, with some missing. The sample shows some 70,000 clones, 84% of them seen only once. The germline CDR1 and CDR2 sequences are SGHDN and FVKESK. The CDR3 runs to 13 residues. V lost 3 bases, J lost 4 bases, and 9 bases lay in between. The data stem from a study of Tregs in tolerant kidney transplant recipients. Regarding the study as a whole: The most relevant donor-specific Treg TCRbeta repertoire apparently came from expansion with activated donor B cells. Findings come from small patient numbers and require larger validation. This study did not directly address biological reproducibility.

CD4+CD25+CD127- Tregs, CD4+CD25- non-Tregs, CD4 and CD8 cells were sorted. The TCR was taken from a human donor in good health. The source material was CD4+ T cells from blood. The chain employs TRBV14 and TRBJ1-2, with a weak D call TRBD1 (5 bases). The chain's CDR3 is CASSHRRGYGYTF. The DNA of the CDR3 is TGTGCCAGCAGCCATCGGAGGGGCTATGGCTACACCTTC.